This entry lists 5 T cell receptor beta chains sequenced from one sample in a study of cytomegalovirus exposure and HLA in healthy donors. Sequencing was performed with immunoSEQ multiplex PCR; in TCRdb, only in-frame clones are kept and a portion is missing. This sample has roughly 50,000 clones; more than 75% occur once, and the top ten carry more than 1%. Sample: PBMCs. These TCRs come from a young man in good health and CMV-seronegative.

V usage is TRBV28 and J usage is TRBJ2-1; TRBD2 aligns across 7 bases. The ends lost 4 bases at V and 10 bases at J; junction bases unmatched: 22. This CDR3 comprises 18 residues. Germline-derived CDR1 and CDR2 are MDHEN and SYDVKM. CDR3 nucleotide sequence: TGTGCCAGCAGTTCTCGCGGGAGTTGGTCCCGTCCTAACGGCGAGCAGTTCTTC. This gives the protein CASSSRGSWSRPNGEQFF. Looking up the rest from reference TRBV28 and TRBJ2-1 gives the full variable domain: DVKVTQSSRYLVKRTGEKVFLECVQDMDHENMFWYRQDPGLGLRLIYFSYDVKMKEKGDIPEGYSVSREKKERFSLILESASTNQTSMYLCASSSRGSWSRPNGEQFFGPGTRLTVL.

The genes are TRBV28 and TRBJ1-5; TRBD1 might be the D (5 bases). The germline V gene has CDR1 MDHEN and CDR2 SYDVKM. The length of the CDR3 is 13 residues. Between the trimmed V and J ends, which lost 3 bases and 6 bases, there was a span of 9 bases. CDR3 DNA sequence: TGTGCCAGCAGTTTTCATCAGGGTCAGCCCCAGCATTTT. As protein: CASSFHQGQPQHF.

The rearrangement uses TRBV7-2 and TRBJ2-7, with 8 bases matching TRBD1. V gave up 5 bases and J gave up 1 base; unmatched junction bases: 10. Germline CDR1 is SGHTA and CDR2 is FQGNSA. There are 16 residues in the CDR3. CDR3 nucleotide sequence: TGTGCCAGCAGCCGGACAGGGCTCGTGGGTTCCTACGAGCAGTACTTC. Translation gives CASSRTGLVGSYEQYF.

The chain links TRBV10-3 to TRBJ1-1; a weak D match, TRBD1 (6 bases). The germline V gene has CDR1 ENHRY and CDR2 SYGVKD. V was trimmed by 10 bases and J by 0 bases, leaving 15 bases between them. This CDR3 is built from 14 residues. The CDR3: CATRTVDMNTEAFF. The CDR3 nucleotides are TGTGCCACCAGGACAGTTGACATGAACACTGAAGCTTTCTTT.

The V gene is TRBV9, the J gene TRBJ1-1; D is unresolved. Between the trimmed V and J ends, which lost 0 bases and 3 bases, there was a span of 12 bases. CDR1 is SGDLS, CDR2 YYNGEE, per germline. The CDR3 has 15 amino acids. DNA for the CDR3: TGTGCCAGCAGCGTAGGCGCAGGAGGGTACACTGAAGCTTTCTTT. Its protein product is CASSVGAGGYTEAFF.